These 7 T cell receptor beta chains came from one sample sequenced in a study of CD8+CD57+ T cells in acquired aplastic anemia. The sequenced patients had an expansion of CD8+CD57+ cells seen by flow cytometry. For CDR3 and TCR beta VDJ profiling, genomic DNA was the template used. TCRdb re-called the reads through MiXCR, storing one row per CDR3 protein. In the table there are 150,000 to 200,000 distinct CDR3 sequences, approximately 48% of which are singletons. The sequencing sample was made of sorted CD4+, CD8+, or CD8+CD57+ T cells (not recorded which) from PBMCs. The receptors stem from a human donor with aplastic anemia.

This clonotype was counted at least ten times. V and J are TRBV7-6 and TRBJ2-3, with D possibly being TRBD2 (6 bases). The CDR3 length is 15 residues. V gave up 2 bases and J gave up 2 bases, with 11 bases separating them. Per the germline V gene, CDR1 is SGHVS and CDR2 is FNYEAQ. CDR3 residues: CASSLSGEFTDTQYF. DNA of the CDR3: TGTGCCAGCAGCTTATCGGGAGAGTTCACAGATACGCAGTATTTT. The whole variable domain, filled in from reference TRBV7-6 and TRBJ2-3, reads GAGVSQSPRYKVTKRGQDVALRCDPISGHVSLYWYRQALGQGPEFLTYFNYEAQQDKSGLPNDRFSAERPEGSISTLTIQRTEQRDSAMYRCASSLSGEFTDTQYFGPGTRLTVL.

The chain is built from TRBV24-1 and TRBJ2-5; no clear D. V dropped 6 bases and J dropped 0 bases, with 7 bases sitting between them. The germline V gene has CDR1 KGHDR and CDR2 SFDVKD. The CDR3 has 13 residues. Written as DNA, the CDR3 is TGTGCCACCAGTCAGACCCACCAAGAGACCCAGTACTTC. Encoded protein: CATSQTHQETQYF.

This clonotype was observed many times. V and J are TRBV12-3 or TRBV12-4 and TRBJ2-2; possibly TRBD1 for D (6 bases). The CDR3 has 14 amino acids. With 6 bases removed from V and 3 bases from J, the gap between germline ends came to 11 bases. This chain's CDR3 is CASSQGYDTGELFF. CDR3 in DNA: TGTGCCAGCAGCCAGGGGTATGACACCGGGGAGCTGTTTTTT.

This clonotype was seen just once. The genes are TRBV24-1 and TRBJ1-2; no definite D call. V was clipped by 3 bases and J by 6 bases, with 16 bases between them. The CDR3 runs 15 residues. Germline V gives CDR1 KGHDR, CDR2 SFDVKD. CDR3 DNA: TGTGCCACCAGTGATCCCTCCACGGAACAGCATGGCTACACCTTC. This translates into CATSDPSTEQHGYTF.

This chain uses TRBV15 with TRBJ1-5; D not resolved. Germline V lookup: CDR1 LNHNV, CDR2 YYDKDF (reference sequence). CDR3 length: 14 amino acids. Between the trimmed V and J ends, which lost 5 bases and 4 bases, there was a span of 12 bases. The CDR3 loop reads CATSSGGTNQPQHF. The DNA of the CDR3 is TGTGCCACCAGCTCCGGCGGAACAAATCAGCCCCAGCATTTT.

The chain joins TRBV5-6 to TRBJ2-7, with 8 positions matching TRBD1. Trimming removed 4 bases from V and 5 bases from J; junction bases left unmatched: 11. Germline V CDR1 and CDR2: SGHDT, YYEEEE. The CDR3 totals 15 residues. CDR3 DNA: TGTGCCAGCAGCCAGGTTGCGACAGGGGAGGACGAGCAGTACTTC. This codes for CASSQVATGEDEQYF.

This clonotype came up once. This clone may be a read error of a much larger clone one base away. The chain carries TRBV11-2 and TRBJ1-1; no clear D. This CDR3 is built from 15 residues. From germline, CDR1 is SGHAT and CDR2 FQNNGV. The CDR3 sequence: CASSLDPSPWTDAFF. CDR3 sequence (DNA): TGTGCCAGCAGCTTAGATCCTTCCCCTTGGACTGATGCTTTCTTT.